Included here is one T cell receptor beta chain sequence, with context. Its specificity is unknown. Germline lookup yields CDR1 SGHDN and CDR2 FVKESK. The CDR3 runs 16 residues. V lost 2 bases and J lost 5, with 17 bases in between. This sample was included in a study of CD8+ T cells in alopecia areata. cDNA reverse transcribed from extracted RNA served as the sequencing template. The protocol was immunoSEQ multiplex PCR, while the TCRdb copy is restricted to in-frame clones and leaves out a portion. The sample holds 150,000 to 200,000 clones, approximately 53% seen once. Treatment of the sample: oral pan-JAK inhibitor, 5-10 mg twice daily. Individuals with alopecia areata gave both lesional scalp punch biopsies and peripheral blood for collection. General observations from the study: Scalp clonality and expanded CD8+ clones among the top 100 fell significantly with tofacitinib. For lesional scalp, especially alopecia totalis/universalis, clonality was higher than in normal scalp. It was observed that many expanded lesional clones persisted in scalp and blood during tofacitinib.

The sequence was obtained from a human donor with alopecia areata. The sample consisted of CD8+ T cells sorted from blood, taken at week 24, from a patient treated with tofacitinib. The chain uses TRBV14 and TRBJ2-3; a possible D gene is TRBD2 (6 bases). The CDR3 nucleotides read TGTGCCAGCAGCCAACCACAAGCGGGTTGGGTAGATACGCAGTATTTT. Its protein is CASSQPQAGWVDTQYF.